The 8 T cell receptor beta chains presented below share a single source sample, sequenced in a study of technical replicates of blood from four donors. Clones were read by immunoSEQ multiplex PCR, and TCRdb kept only the in-frame ones, dropping some. The profile shows about 14,000 clones, around 86% of them singletons. Material for sequencing was PBMCs. These receptors all come from a human donor in good health.

V usage is TRBV18 and J usage is TRBJ2-7, with a weak D call TRBD2 (5 bases). Germline values: CDR1 KGHSH, CDR2 LQKENI. This CDR3 contains 13 residues. Trimming cost V 3 bases and J 0 bases, with 6 bases left between them. For the CDR3, the DNA is TGTGCCAGCTCACCCCGGGACTCCTACGAGCAGTACTTC. This codes for CASSPRDSYEQYF.

This chain connects TRBV5-6 to TRBJ2-1; 7 positions agree with TRBD2. The CDR3 has 16 amino acids. Germline V gene data show CDR1 as SGHDT and CDR2 as YYEEEE. Trimming removed 1 base from V and 0 bases from J; junction bases left unmatched: 4. The CDR3 loop reads CASSLKGGSSYNEQFF. Here the CDR3 DNA reads TGTGCCAGCAGCTTGAAAGGCGGGAGCTCCTACAATGAGCAGTTCTTC.

The rearrangement joins TRBV27 to TRBJ2-1; TRBD2 matches at 11 bases. Germline CDR1 reads MNHEY; CDR2 reads SMNVEV (reference sequence). V shed 5 bases, J shed 0 bases, and the junction held 15 bases outside the gene matches. There are 20 residues in the CDR3. CDR3 coding DNA: TGTGCCAGCAGTCCGATACTAGCGGGAGTAAGTCGGAGCTCCTACAATGAGCAGTTCTTC. It codes for CASSPILAGVSRSSYNEQFF.

CDR3 in DNA: TGTGCCAGCAGTTTACTGGCTAGCGGGAGCTACGAGCAGTACTTC. Its translation is CASSLLASGSYEQYF. The chain recombines TRBV28 with TRBJ2-7, with 10 bases identical to TRBD2. V shed 2 bases and J 3 bases; nucleotides not matched to a gene: 4. Looked up from germline, CDR1 is MDHEN and CDR2 is SYDVKM. The CDR3 spans 15 residues.

This clone was observed a single time. The V and J genes are TRBV14 and TRBJ2-5; D is possibly TRBD1 (5 bases). V was clipped by 2 bases and J by 5 bases, with 9 bases between them. Germline CDR1 and CDR2: SGHDN and FVKESK. The CDR3 consists of 13 residues. The CDR3 nucleotides are TGTGCCAGCAGCCAACAGGGTGGTGAGACCCAGTACTTC. It yields the protein CASSQQGGETQYF.

The chain combines TRBV10-1 with TRBJ2-1; D gene ambiguous. Trimming took 7 bases from V and 1 from J, leaving 11 bases between them. CDR1 is WNHNN and CDR2 is SYGVQD in the germline V gene (reference sequence). There are 14 residues in the CDR3. DNA of the CDR3: TGCGCCAGCACCTTGGGCGCTTCCTACAATGAGCAGTTCTTC. Translating it yields CASTLGASYNEQFF.

J is TRBJ2-1 and V is TRBV25-1; a weak D match, TRBD2 (5 bases). CDR1 MGHDK and CDR2 SYGVNS come from the germline V gene. V dropped 3 bases and J dropped 2 bases, with 11 bases sitting between them. This CDR3 is 15 amino acids long. CDR3 sequence: CASSDGLSPYNEQFF. CDR3 in DNA: TGTGCCAGCAGTGATGGACTTTCCCCCTACAATGAGCAGTTCTTC.

The V and J genes are TRBV28 and TRBJ2-1; possible D gene TRBD2, 6 bases. The germline V gene has CDR1 MDHEN and CDR2 SYDVKM. The CDR3 has 13 amino acids. The ends were cut back, 7 bases at V and 5 bases at J, with 12 bases in the middle. In DNA form, the CDR3 reads TGTGCCAGCAAAGAAGGAGGGCACAATGAGCAGTTCTTC. It specifies CASKEGGHNEQFF.